This T cell receptor (beta chain) appears in the sequencing data of a study of control samples from healthy donors and cancer patients. TCRdb's table, derived via immunoSEQ multiplex PCR, lists solely in-frame clones and lacks some. Here the sample spans 100,000 to 150,000 clones, 70% to 90% being singletons. The J segment lost 0 bases and the V segment lost 2 bases, leaving 10 bases of the junction unmatched. Looked up from germline, CDR1 is MDHEN and CDR2 is SYDVKM. The CDR3 is 18 residues long. The sequence derives from a man aged 60-69 years in good health. Material: blood. The V gene is TRBV28, the J gene TRBJ1-3, with 7 bases lining up with TRBD1. The CDR3 sequence: CASSLNLGGGDSGNTIYF. DNA of the CDR3: TGTGCCAGCAGTTTAAATCTCGGAGGGGGCGACTCTGGAAACACCATATATTTT.